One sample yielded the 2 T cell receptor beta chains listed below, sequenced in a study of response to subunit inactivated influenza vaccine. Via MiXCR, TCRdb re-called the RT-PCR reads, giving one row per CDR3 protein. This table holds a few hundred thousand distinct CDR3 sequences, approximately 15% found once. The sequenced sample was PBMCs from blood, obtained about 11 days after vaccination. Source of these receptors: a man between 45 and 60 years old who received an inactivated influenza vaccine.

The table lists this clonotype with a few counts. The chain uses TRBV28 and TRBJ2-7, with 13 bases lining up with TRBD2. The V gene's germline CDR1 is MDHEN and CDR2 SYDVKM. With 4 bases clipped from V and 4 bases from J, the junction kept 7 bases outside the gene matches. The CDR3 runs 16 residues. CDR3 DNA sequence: TGTGCCAGCAGTTCTATTACGGGACTAGCGGGGTACGAGCAGTACTTC. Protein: CASSSITGLAGYEQYF. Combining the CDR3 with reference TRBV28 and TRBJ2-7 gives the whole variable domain DVKVTQSSRYLVKRTGEKVFLECVQDMDHENMFWYRQDPGLGLRLIYFSYDVKMKEKGDIPEGYSVSREKKERFSLILESASTNQTSMYLCASSSITGLAGYEQYFGPGTRLTVT.

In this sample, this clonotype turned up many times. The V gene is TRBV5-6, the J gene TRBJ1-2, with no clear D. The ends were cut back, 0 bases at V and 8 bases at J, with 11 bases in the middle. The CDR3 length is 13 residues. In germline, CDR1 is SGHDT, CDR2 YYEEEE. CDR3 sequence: CASSLDVGRGYTF. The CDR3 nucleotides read TGTGCCAGCAGCTTGGATGTGGGTAGGGGCTACACCTTC. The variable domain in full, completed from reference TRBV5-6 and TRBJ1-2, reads DAGVTQSPTHLIKTRGQQVTLRCSPKSGHDTVSWYQQALGQGPQFIFQYYEEEERQRGNFPDRFSGHQFPNYSSELNVNALLLGDSALYLCASSLDVGRGYTFGSGTRLTVV.